In this sample, the clone carrying this T cell receptor beta chain turned up a few times. Its antigen is currently unknown. J lost 4 bases, V lost 6 bases, and 4 bases had no gene match. The CDR3 totals 14 residues. CDR1 is MDHEN, CDR2 SYDVKM, per germline. The data were taken from a study of beta chain features in type 1 diabetes. Study results and limitations: TCRB CDR3s were moderately but significantly shorter in Type 1 diabetes patients in all four CD4+ subsets.

Expressed TCRB transcripts were sequenced after all isolated RNA was converted to cDNA. The study sequenced naive, central memory and regulatory T cell samples to an average of approximately 4 million reads. Only in-frame clones appear in the TCRdb table, and some are missing; sequencing was by immunoSEQ multiplex PCR. Here the sample spans roughly 700,000 clones, 13% being singletons. The gene calls are TRBV28 and TRBJ2-7; 12 bases are shared with TRBD2. The specimen was naive CD4+ T cells from blood. This sequence was found in a man between 18 and 29 years old with type 1 diabetes. The CDR3 DNA reads TGTGCCAGCAGCGGACTAGCGGGGAGGTACGAGCAGTACTTC. It specifies CASSGLAGRYEQYF.